The 16 T cell receptor beta chains below come from one sample, sequenced in a study of CD8 T cells in ankylosing spondylitis. One entry per CDR3 protein results from TCRdb running MiXCR on the 5' RACE reads. The sample yields 250,000 to 300,000 distinct CDR3 sequences, 20% seen once. Sequenced sample: blood, either unsorted or a sorted T cell fraction (not recorded which). The receptors were gathered from a male donor with ankylosing spondylitis or in good health (not recorded which).

The chain uses TRBV5-6 and TRBJ2-5; TRBD1 matches at 9 bases. The V segment lost 4 bases and the J segment 4 bases; nucleotides outside the gene matches: 2. There are 13 residues in the CDR3. CDR1 is SGHDT and CDR2 is YYEEEE in the germline V gene. The CDR3 sequence: CASSKDRGETQYF. The CDR3, as DNA: TGTGCCAGCAGCAAGGACAGGGGAGAGACCCAGTACTTC.

The chain couples TRBV5-1 to TRBJ2-3; weak D call: TRBD1 (6 bases). The CDR3 loop spans 15 amino acids. Germline V gives CDR1 SGHRS, CDR2 YFSETQ. V shed 0 bases and J shed 4 bases, with 12 bases lying between them. DNA of the CDR3: TGCGCCAGCAGCTTGGTCCGGGACACCCCAGATACGCAGTATTTT. Its translation is CASSLVRDTPDTQYF.

This clonotype was recorded at least ten times. This chain joins TRBV5-1 and TRBJ2-1; 9 bases map to TRBD1. CDR3 length equals 13 residues. The germline V gene encodes CDR1 SGHRS and CDR2 YFSETQ. V lost 7 bases and J lost 5; bases outside the gene matches: 4. CDR3 nucleotides: TGCGCCAGCCGGGACAGGGCGGACAATGAGCAGTTCTTC. This gives the protein CASRDRADNEQFF.

This clonotype has just a few counts. The chain carries TRBV11-2 and TRBJ2-1; 8 bases are a match to TRBD1. The CDR3 sequence is 11 residues long. Germline values: CDR1 SGHAT, CDR2 FQNNGV. After removal of 3 bases from V and 15 bases from J, the junction contained 4 bases not matched to a gene. Written as DNA, the CDR3 is TGTGCCAGCAGCTTCGGGACAGGCCTGTTCTTC. Its protein product is CASSFGTGLFF.

In its sample, this clonotype was seen a few times. The chain combines TRBV12-3 or TRBV12-4 with TRBJ2-5, with 9 bases identical to TRBD2. The V segment lost 2 bases and the J segment 1 base; nucleotides outside the gene matches: 8. There are 17 residues in the CDR3. The CDR3 loop reads CASSLSGASGVQETQYF. DNA for the CDR3: TGTGCCAGCAGTTTATCCGGTGCTAGCGGGGTCCAAGAGACCCAGTACTTC.

The rearrangement uses TRBV5-1 and TRBJ2-7; 10 positions match TRBD1. The CDR3 totals 16 residues. Trimming removed 6 bases from V and 1 base from J; junction bases left unmatched: 10. The germline gives CDR1 SGHRS, CDR2 YFSETQ. CDR3 protein: CASILDRGQPSYEQYV. Written as DNA, the CDR3 is TGCGCCAGCATCCTTGACAGGGGGCAACCTTCCTACGAGCAGTACGTC.

The J gene is TRBJ2-1, the V gene TRBV24-1; a weak D match, TRBD2 (7 bases). Germline V gives CDR1 KGHDR, CDR2 SFDVKD. The CDR3 runs to 13 residues. Trimming shortened V by 10 bases and J by 6 bases, and 15 bases separated the two germline ends. CDR3 sequence reads: CATRAGGANEQFF. CDR3 nucleotides: TGTGCCACTAGGGCTGGGGGGGCCAATGAGCAGTTCTTC.

This clonotype was found many times. The CDR3 region has the DNA TGCGCCAGCAGCTTGACCCAAAGTCGCACTGAAGCTTTCTTT. It specifies CASSLTQSRTEAFF. The V gene is TRBV5-1, the J gene TRBJ1-1; D is ambiguous. The V gene's germline CDR1 is SGHRS and CDR2 YFSETQ. V dropped 1 base and J dropped 4 bases, with 11 bases sitting between them. The CDR3 is 14 amino acids.

The table lists this clonotype with a few counts. This rearrangement joins TRBV20-1 to TRBJ1-6, with 8 bases matching TRBD1. CDR3 size: 14 residues. Germline V gene data show CDR1 as DFQATT and CDR2 as SNEGSKA (reference sequence). The trim removed 1 base at V and 9 bases at J, leaving 5 bases unmatched. In DNA, the CDR3 is TGCAGTGCTAGAGGAGGACAGGGCAGTTCACCCCTCCACTTT. This sequence encodes CSARGGQGSSPLHF.

V and J are TRBV5-1 and TRBJ2-3; D is undetermined. The CDR3 is made up of 15 amino acids. Between the trimmed V and J ends, which lost 6 bases and 2 bases, there was a span of 16 bases. CDR1 and CDR2 from the germline V gene are SGHRS and YFSETQ. The DNA for the CDR3 is TGCGCCAGCACCACCGGCTTTGGGTCCACAGATACGCAGTATTTT. It encodes CASTTGFGSTDTQYF.

J is TRBJ2-7 and V is TRBV2, with D perhaps TRBD1 or TRBD2 (5 bases each). With 3 bases removed from V and 2 bases from J, the gap between germline ends came to 14 bases. The CDR3 covers 15 residues. Germline values: CDR1 SNHLY, CDR2 FYNNEI. Here the CDR3 reads CASSDRDPFTYEQYV. For the CDR3, the DNA is TGTGCCAGCAGTGACCGGGACCCCTTCACCTACGAGCAGTACGTC.

The chain links TRBV18 to TRBJ2-7; 7 bases are a match to TRBD1. Germline V gene lookup returns CDR1 KGHSH and CDR2 LQKENI. With V trimmed by 4 bases and J by 2 bases, 11 bases remained unmatched. The CDR3 contains 16 residues. The CDR3 DNA sequence: TGTGCCAGCTCACAAAAATCAGGGGGTACCCCCTACGAGCAGTACGTC. Amino acid sequence: CASSQKSGGTPYEQYV.

In this sample, this clonotype turned up a few times. Possible read error: a much larger clone is one base away. The chain uses TRBV2 and TRBJ1-5; 8 bases line up with TRBD1. The junction had 2 bases not matched to a gene; V was cut back by 4 bases and J by 6 bases. Germline CDR1 reads SNHLY; CDR2 reads FYNNEI. CDR3 length: 13 amino acids. The CDR3 sequence is CASSGQGTQPQHF. CDR3 sequence (DNA): TGTGCCAGCAGTGGACAGGGGACTCAGCCCCAGCATTTT.

Only a few counts were recorded for this clonotype. This sequence joins TRBV7-3 and TRBJ2-1; D assignment may be TRBD1 or TRBD2 (5 bases each). Deletions cut 5 bases from V and 2 bases from J, with 16 bases between. The length of the CDR3 is 16 residues. Looked up from germline, CDR1 is SGHTA and CDR2 is FQGTGA. This chain's CDR3 is CASSRRGADPYNEQFF. CDR3 DNA: TGTGCCAGCAGCCGAAGGGGAGCGGACCCCTACAATGAGCAGTTCTTC. Combining the CDR3 with reference TRBV7-3 and TRBJ2-1 gives the whole variable domain GAGVSQTPSNKVTEKGKYVELRCDPISGHTALYWYRQSLGQGPEFLIYFQGTGAADDSGLPNDRFFAVRPEGSVSTLKIQRTERGDSAVYLCASSRRGADPYNEQFFGPGTRLTVL.

This clonotype was seen many times. The genes are TRBV5-1 and TRBJ2-3; TRBD1 is a possible D gene (6 bases). Germline-derived CDR1 and CDR2 are SGHRS and YFSETQ. The V gene lost 0 bases and the J gene lost 4 bases, with 9 bases spanning the gap. The CDR3 extends over 14 amino acids. The CDR3 DNA sequence: TGCGCCAGCAGCTTGGACAGGGTTTCAGATACGCAGTATTTT. Translated, it gives CASSLDRVSDTQYF.

This clonotype occurred a few times. The rearrangement joins TRBV20-1 to TRBJ2-3, with 7 bases aligning to TRBD2. Germline CDR1 reads DFQATT; CDR2 reads SNEGSKA (reference sequence). With 4 bases clipped from V and 2 bases from J, the junction kept 15 bases outside the gene matches. The CDR3 consists of 17 residues. This chain's CDR3 is CSATPHGLADFTDTQYF. For the CDR3, the DNA is TGCAGTGCTACACCCCACGGGCTAGCGGACTTCACAGATACGCAGTATTTT.